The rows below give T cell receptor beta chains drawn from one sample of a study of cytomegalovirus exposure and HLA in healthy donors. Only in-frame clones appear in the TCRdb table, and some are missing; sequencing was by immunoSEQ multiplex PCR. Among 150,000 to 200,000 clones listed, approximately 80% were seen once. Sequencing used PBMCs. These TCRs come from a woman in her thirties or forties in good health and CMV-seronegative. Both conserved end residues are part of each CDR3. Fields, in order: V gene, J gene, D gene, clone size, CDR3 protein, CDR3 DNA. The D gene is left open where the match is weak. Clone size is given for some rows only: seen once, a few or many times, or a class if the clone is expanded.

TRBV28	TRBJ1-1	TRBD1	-	CASSLQGEGTEAFF	TGTGCCAGCAGTTTACAGGGGGAAGGCACTGAAGCTTTCTTT
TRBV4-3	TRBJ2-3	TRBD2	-	CASSSRPGLAGGTDTQYF	TGCGCCAGCAGCTCGCGACCGGGACTAGCGGGGGGCACAGATACGCAGTATTTT
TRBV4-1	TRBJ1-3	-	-	CASSQGRAHSGNTIYF	TGCGCCAGCAGCCAAGGGAGGGCGCACTCTGGAAACACCATATATTTT
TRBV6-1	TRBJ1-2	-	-	CASSEAGYGYTF	TGTGCCAGCAGTGAAGCCGGCTATGGCTACACCTTC
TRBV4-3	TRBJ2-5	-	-	CASSQESGIGETQYF	TGCGCCAGCAGCCAAGAGTCGGGGATAGGAGAGACCCAGTACTTC
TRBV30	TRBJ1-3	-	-	CAWSGTYSGNTIYF	TGTGCCTGGAGTGGGACTTACTCTGGAAACACCATATATTTT
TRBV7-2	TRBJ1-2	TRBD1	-	CASSLDRGISYGYTF	TGTGCCAGCAGCTTAGACAGGGGAATTAGCTATGGCTACACCTTC
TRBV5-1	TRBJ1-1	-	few	CASSLGDTEAFF	TGCGCCAGCAGCTTGGGAGACACTGAAGCTTTCTTT
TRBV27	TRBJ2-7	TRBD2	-	CASSSRGEKREESYEQYF	TGTGCCAGCAGTTCCCGGGGCGAAAAGCGGGAGGAATCCTACGAGCAGTACTTC
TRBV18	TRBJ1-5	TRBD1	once	CVSSPSRDRGQPQHF	TGTGTCAGCTCACCGTCCCGGGACAGGGGTCAGCCCCAGCATTTT
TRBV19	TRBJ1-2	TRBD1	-	CASSMKTGASSGYGYTF	TGTGCCAGTAGTATGAAGACAGGGGCTTCGTCTGGATATGGCTACACCTTC
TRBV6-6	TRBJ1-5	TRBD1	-	CASSYPQGGNQPQHF	TGTGCCAGCAGTTACCCCCAGGGGGGCAATCAGCCCCAGCATTTT
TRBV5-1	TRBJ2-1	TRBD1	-	CASSLGSGTVYNEQFF	TGCGCCAGCAGCTTAGGGTCCGGGACAGTCTACAATGAGCAGTTCTTC
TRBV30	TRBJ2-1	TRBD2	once	CALRGGRGYNEQFF	TGTGCCCTGCGAGGCGGGAGAGGCTACAATGAGCAGTTCTTC
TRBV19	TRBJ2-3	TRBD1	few	CASSRQGTDTQYF	TGTGCCAGTAGTAGACAGGGAACAGATACGCAGTATTTT
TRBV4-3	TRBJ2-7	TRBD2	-	CASSQYAGAGEQYF	TGCGCCAGCAGCCAATACGCGGGAGCGGGGGAGCAGTACTTC
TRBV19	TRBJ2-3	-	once	CASLTPGADTQYF	TGTGCCAGCCTAACCCCAGGGGCAGATACGCAGTATTTT
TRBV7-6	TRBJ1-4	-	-	CASSLALGWETNEKLFF	TGTGCCAGCAGCTTAGCGCTAGGTTGGGAGACTAATGAAAAACTGTTTTTT
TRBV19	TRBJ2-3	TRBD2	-	CASNRLAGGDTQYF	TGTGCCAGTAACCGACTAGCGGGAGGGGATACGCAGTATTTT
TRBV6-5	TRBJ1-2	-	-	CASSYRLRGYGYTF	TGTGCCAGCAGTTACCGCCTCAGGGGCTATGGCTACACCTTC
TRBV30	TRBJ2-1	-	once	CAWGLQGTRDEQFF	TGTGCCTGGGGGCTACAGGGAACCCGGGATGAGCAGTTCTTC
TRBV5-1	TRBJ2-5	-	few	CASSLAGETQYF	TGCGCCAGCAGCTTGGCCGGAGAGACCCAGTACTTC
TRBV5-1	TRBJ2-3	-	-	CASSLAAAITDTQYF	TGCGCCAGCAGCTTGGCAGCGGCAATTACAGATACGCAGTATTTT
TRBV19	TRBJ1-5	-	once	CASSIEGGNQPQHF	TGTGCCAGTAGTATAGAGGGGGGAAATCAGCCCCAGCATTTT
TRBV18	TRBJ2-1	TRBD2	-	CASSLRGLAGGPSNEQFF	TGTGCCAGCTCACTAAGGGGACTAGCGGGAGGGCCAAGCAATGAGCAGTTCTTC
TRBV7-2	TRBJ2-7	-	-	CASSLELRDEQYF	TGTGCCAGCAGCTTAGAACTTCGGGACGAGCAGTACTTC
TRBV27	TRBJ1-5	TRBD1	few	CASSSDRAGQPQHF	TGTGCCAGCAGTTCGGACAGGGCTGGTCAGCCCCAGCATTTT
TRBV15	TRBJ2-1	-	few	CATSRVAGSYNEQFF	TGTGCCACCAGCAGAGTGGCGGGCTCCTACAATGAGCAGTTCTTC
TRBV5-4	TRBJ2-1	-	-	CASSHWGLGVLNEQFF	TGTGCCAGCAGCCACTGGGGACTGGGAGTCTTGAATGAGCAGTTCTTC
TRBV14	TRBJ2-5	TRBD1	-	CASSQWTGRETQYF	TGTGCCAGCAGCCAATGGACAGGGCGAGAGACCCAGTACTTC